These 14 T cell receptor beta chains were sequenced from one sample in a study of radiation and T cells in renal cell carcinoma. This sample's time point: blood 4 weeks post-SBRT, at nephrectomy. Stated treatment: 15 Gy SBRT to primary tumor, nephrectomy 4 weeks later. Sequenced by immunoSEQ multiplex PCR; TCRdb stores in-frame clones only, minus some. Here the sample spans approximately 65,000 clones, 60% to 85% being singletons. Sample: blood, taken from a patient whose treatment included radiotherapy and nephrectomy. These receptors were obtained from a man in his sixties with renal cell carcinoma.

The J gene is TRBJ1-5, the V gene TRBV15; 7 positions agree with TRBD1. With V trimmed by 5 bases and J by 4 bases, 14 bases remained unmatched. The CDR3 spans 17 residues. Germline assignment: CDR1 LNHNV and CDR2 YYDKDF (reference sequence). This CDR3 reads CATSRRYRTGANQPQHF. Written as DNA, the CDR3 is TGTGCCACCAGCCGCCGATATCGGACAGGAGCTAATCAGCCCCAGCATTTT. Filled out from reference TRBV15 and TRBJ1-5, the complete variable domain reads DAMVIQNPRYQVTQFGKPVTLSCSQTLNHNVMYWYQQKSSQAPKLLFHYYDKDFNNEADTPDNFQSRRPNTSFCFLDIRSPGLGDTAMYLCATSRRYRTGANQPQHFGDGTRLSIL.

J is TRBJ1-5 and V is TRBV29-1; 7 bases match TRBD1. J gave up 7 bases and V 7 bases, and 10 bases lay outside the gene matches. In germline, CDR1 is SQVTM, CDR2 ANQGSEA. This CDR3 has 13 residues. The DNA for the CDR3 is TGCAGCGCCGCGGGGCAGGGGGGGCAGCCCCAGCATTTT. Translation gives CSAAGQGGQPQHF.

J is TRBJ2-5 and V is TRBV10-3; D might be TRBD1 (6 bases). Trimming stripped 3 bases from V and 9 bases from J, with 17 bases between. The germline gives CDR1 ENHRY, CDR2 SYGVKD. CDR3 length: 14 amino acids. CDR3 amino acids: CAISDTGSEEAQYF. CDR3 in DNA: TGTGCCATCAGTGACACAGGGAGTGAGGAGGCCCAGTACTTC.

This clone has a handful of counts. The J gene is TRBJ2-5, the V gene TRBV18; D remains unclear. This CDR3 is built from 11 residues. Germline CDR1 KGHSH, CDR2 LQKENI. V lost 3 bases and J lost 3, with 2 bases in between. In DNA, the CDR3 is TGTGCCAGCTCACCGGAAGAGACCCAGTACTTC. It codes for CASSPEETQYF.

This clone has a handful of counts. This chain's CDR3 is CASSEVGGNTEAFF. In DNA form, the CDR3 reads TGTGCCAGCAGTGAAGTTGGCGGGAACACTGAAGCTTTCTTT. J is TRBJ1-1 and V is TRBV2, with D unresolved. The germline CDR1 and CDR2 sequences are SNHLY and FYNNEI. V lost 1 base and J 1 base, leaving 7 bases between the germline ends. This CDR3 has 14 amino acids.

The chain links TRBV18 to TRBJ2-1, with 7 bases fitting TRBD2. This CDR3 is built from 16 residues. Germline values: CDR1 KGHSH, CDR2 LQKENI. The V gene end was trimmed by 4 bases and the J gene end by 4 bases; junction bases not matched to a gene: 10. Here the CDR3 DNA reads TGTGCCAGCTCACTTGAGGCTAGCGGCTCTTACAATGAGCAGTTCTTC. The encoded protein is CASSLEASGSYNEQFF.

In its sample, this clone was seen a few times. The rearrangement joins TRBV4-1 to TRBJ2-2; perhaps TRBD2 as D (6 bases). This CDR3 has 18 residues. Germline V gene lookup returns CDR1 MGHRA and CDR2 YSYEKL. Trimming pared 0 bases from V and 1 base from J, leaving 15 bases between. The CDR3 DNA reads TGCGCCAGCAGCCAAGACTCCCGCGGGGTAGGGAACACCGGGGAGCTGTTTTTT. Translated: CASSQDSRGVGNTGELFF.

V is TRBV18 and J is TRBJ1-5; D is unclear. V was trimmed by 2 bases and J by 3 bases, leaving 11 bases between them. Germline values: CDR1 KGHSH, CDR2 LQKENI. The CDR3 contains 15 residues. The chain's CDR3 is CASSPTGGNNQPQHF. The CDR3 nucleotides are TGTGCCAGCTCACCAACGGGAGGAAACAATCAGCCCCAGCATTTT.

This clone was seen once. The CDR3 spells CASSEMTGTGVETQYF. The CDR3 DNA is TGTGCCAGCAGCGAGATGACCGGGACAGGGGTAGAGACCCAGTACTTC. The V call is TRBV7-9, the J call TRBJ2-5; 10 nucleotides line up with TRBD1. V lost 5 bases to trimming and J lost 4 bases; unmatched junction nucleotides: 10. Germline-derived CDR1 and CDR2 are SEHNR and FQNEAQ (reference sequence). This CDR3 has 16 amino acids. Variable domain in full (rest from reference TRBV7-9 and TRBJ2-5): DTGVSQNPRHKITKRGQNVTFRCDPISEHNRLYWYRQTLGQGPEFLTYFQNEAQLEKSRLLSDRFSAERPKGSFSTLEIQRTEQGDSAMYLCASSEMTGTGVETQYFGPGTRLLVL.

The chain combines TRBV30 with TRBJ1-2, with D uncertain. Trimming removed 0 bases at V and 6 bases at J, with 11 bases between. The CDR3 length is 13 residues. CDR1 GTSNPN and CDR2 SVGIG come from the germline V gene (reference sequence). CDR3 loop: CAWSVLNPNGYTF. As DNA, the CDR3 is TGTGCCTGGAGTGTACTGAATCCGAATGGCTACACCTTC.

The V call is TRBV5-1, the J call TRBJ1-5, with D perhaps matching TRBD1 (6 bases). The CDR3 has 16 residues. With 4 bases removed from V and 3 bases from J, the gap between germline ends came to 17 bases. Per the germline V gene, CDR1 is SGHRS and CDR2 is YFSETQ. The CDR3 bases are TGCGCCAGCAGCCCGTGGGGGCCAGGGTCCAATCAGCCCCAGCATTTT. It specifies CASSPWGPGSNQPQHF.

The chain combines TRBV6-9 with TRBJ1-1, with D possibly being TRBD1 (6 bases). The V and J ends lost 8 bases and 5 bases respectively, with 15 bases between them. The germline V gene has CDR1 MNHGY and CDR2 SVAAGI. The CDR3 length is 13 residues. CDR3 nucleotide sequence: TGTGCCAGCCCGACGGGGGGGCGGACTGAAGCTTTCTTT. It is translated as CASPTGGRTEAFF.

By sample fraction, this clone is medium-sized (0.01 to 0.1%). This chain connects TRBV15 to TRBJ1-5; the match to TRBD1 covers 10 bases. Germline assignment: CDR1 LNHNV and CDR2 YYDKDF (reference sequence). There are 15 residues in the CDR3. V lost 3 bases, J lost 4 bases, and 3 bases stayed unmatched. The CDR3 sequence: CATSRDRGKNQPQHF. The CDR3 DNA reads as TGTGCCACCAGCAGGGACAGGGGGAAGAATCAGCCCCAGCATTTT.

The J gene is TRBJ2-7, the V gene TRBV10-2, with unresolved D. The V gene lost 10 bases and the J gene lost 0 bases, with 16 bases spanning the gap. The CDR3 totals 14 residues. CDR1 WSHSY and CDR2 SAAADI come from the germline V gene. The CDR3 coding sequence is TGCGCCACTAATCAGGTACTTAGCTCCTACGAGCAGTACTTC. Protein product: CATNQVLSSYEQYF.